These 20 T cell receptor beta chains were all obtained from the same sample, sequenced in a study of blood T cell repertoires in COVID-19. The data were produced by immunoSEQ multiplex PCR, yet TCRdb's version contains in-frame clones alone and is incomplete. The table records around 300,000 clones, around 89% of them present only once. Material: peripheral blood. The receptors shown here come from a woman in her forties with COVID-19, enrolled during active disease.

The J gene is TRBJ1-3, the V gene TRBV28; 7 nucleotides agree with TRBD1. Losses at the gene ends were 1 base for V and 3 bases for J; bases not matched to a gene: 6. The germline CDR1 and CDR2 sequences are MDHEN and SYDVKM. This CDR3 is built from 16 residues. CDR3 nucleotide sequence: TGTGCCAGCAGTTTATCTGGGACAGCTAATGGAAACACCATATATTTT. Translated: CASSLSGTANGNTIYF.

The chain combines TRBV5-1 with TRBJ1-4, with 10 nucleotides matching TRBD1. CDR1 SGHRS and CDR2 YFSETQ come from the germline V gene. The CDR3 totals 18 residues. V shed 0 bases, J shed 6 bases, and the junction held 11 bases outside the gene matches. The CDR3: CASSLAALAGQGYEKLFF. CDR3 DNA sequence: TGCGCCAGCAGCTTGGCCGCCCTGGCGGGACAGGGGTATGAAAAACTGTTTTTT. Complete variable domain (other parts from reference TRBV5-1 and TRBJ1-4): KAGVTQTPRYLIKTRGQQVTLSCSPISGHRSVSWYQQTPGQGLQFLFEYFSETQRNKGNFPGRFSGRQFSNSRSEMNVSTLELGDSALYLCASSLAALAGQGYEKLFFGSGTQLSVL.

The gene calls are TRBV28 and TRBJ1-4; D is undetermined. This CDR3 spans 14 amino acids. Germline V CDR1 and CDR2: MDHEN, SYDVKM. Trimming cost V 3 bases and J 8 bases, with 13 bases left between them. The CDR3 bases are TGTGCCAGCAGTTTGCTTAGTCTACGAGAAAAACTGTTTTTT. Residues: CASSLLSLREKLFF.

The table lists this clone with a count of one. This chain joins TRBV28 and TRBJ1-5, with D uncertain. Germline V gene data show CDR1 as MDHEN and CDR2 as SYDVKM. Trimming left V 8 bases short and J 2 bases short, with 16 bases between. This CDR3 contains 15 residues. The CDR3 loop is CASYGRGGGNQPQHF. The DNA of the CDR3 is TGTGCCAGCTACGGCCGGGGAGGAGGCAATCAGCCCCAGCATTTT.

The CDR3: CASSQELDFNSYEQYF. The CDR3 region has the DNA TGCGCCAGCAGCCAAGAGCTCGACTTCAACTCCTACGAGCAGTACTTC. The rearrangement joins TRBV4-3 to TRBJ2-7, with no clear D. The V gene lost 0 bases and the J gene lost 0 bases, with 12 bases spanning the gap. CDR1 and CDR2 from the germline V gene are LGHNA and YSLEER. There are 16 residues in the CDR3.

This chain uses TRBV5-1 with TRBJ2-3; 9 positions match TRBD2. Per the germline V gene, CDR1 is SGHRS and CDR2 is YFSETQ. V dropped 0 bases and J dropped 3; count of bases not matched to a gene: 5. This CDR3 is built from 16 residues. In nucleotides, the CDR3 is TGCGCCAGCAGCTTGGGACTAGCGGACAATACAGATACGCAGTATTTT. Protein: CASSLGLADNTDTQYF.

This chain uses TRBV7-2 with TRBJ2-7; 8 bases match TRBD2. The CDR3 runs to 14 residues. Per germline, CDR1 SGHTA and CDR2 FQGNSA. After removal of 6 bases from V and 5 bases from J, the junction contained 9 bases not matched to a gene. This CDR3 is CASRPSGGGDEQYF. The CDR3 nucleotides are TGTGCCAGCAGACCCAGCGGGGGCGGTGACGAGCAGTACTTC.

V usage is TRBV2 and J usage is TRBJ1-1; D may be TRBD1 (6 bases). V was trimmed by 7 bases and J by 6 bases, leaving 15 bases between them. Germline loops: CDR1 SNHLY, CDR2 FYNNEI. The length of the CDR3 is 13 residues. In DNA, the CDR3 is TGTGCCAGCAATAACAGGGAGGGGGCTGAAGCTTTCTTT. Amino acid sequence: CASNNREGAEAFF.

The V gene is TRBV7-2, the J gene TRBJ2-7; 11 positions agree with TRBD2. After removal of 0 bases from V and 3 bases from J, the junction contained 10 bases not matched to a gene. CDR3 length equals 18 residues. In germline, CDR1 is SGHTA, CDR2 FQGNSA. CDR3 sequence: CASSLAGLAGGRNYEQYF. CDR3 sequence (DNA): TGTGCCAGCAGCTTAGCCGGCCTAGCGGGAGGCAGGAACTACGAGCAGTACTTC.

This clone was seen more than once but under ten times. The CDR3 DNA sequence: TGTGCCAGCAGTCCGGGTGGCTATCTCTACGAGCAGTACTTC. This codes for CASSPGGYLYEQYF. The chain recombines TRBV6-5 with TRBJ2-7; D is ambiguous. Trimming removed 5 bases from V and 3 bases from J, with 14 bases in between. The CDR3 covers 14 residues. Germline CDR1 MNHEY, CDR2 SVGAGI.

V gene TRBV5-1 combines with J gene TRBJ1-3; no reliable D call. CDR3 length equals 12 residues. Germline CDR1 is SGHRS and CDR2 is YFSETQ. Between the trimmed V and J ends, which lost 0 bases and 7 bases, there was a span of 5 bases. CDR3: CASSLDGNTIYF. Here the CDR3 DNA reads TGCGCCAGCAGCTTGGATGGCAACACCATATATTTT.

The chain is built from TRBV6-5 and TRBJ2-7, with no clear D. From germline, CDR1 is MNHEY and CDR2 SVGAGI. This CDR3 comprises 12 residues. V was cut by 0 bases and J by 6 bases, with 6 bases left in between. CDR3 residues: CASSYSTGEQYF. The CDR3 DNA reads TGTGCCAGCAGTTACTCTACTGGCGAGCAGTACTTC.

V gene TRBV29-1 combines with J gene TRBJ1-2, with unresolved D. The germline V gene encodes CDR1 SQVTM and CDR2 ANQGSEA. V shed 4 bases and J shed 3 bases, with 18 bases lying between them. This CDR3 is 15 amino acids long. The CDR3 loop reads CSVGSLPRGDYGYTF. CDR3 in DNA: TGCAGCGTTGGTTCGCTCCCGAGAGGTGACTATGGCTACACCTTC.

The sample holds one count of this clone. V and J are TRBV27 and TRBJ2-1, with 14 positions matching TRBD2. The V gene's germline CDR1 is MNHEY and CDR2 SMNVEV (reference sequence). The junction had 14 bases not matched to a gene; V was cut back by 4 bases and J by 3 bases. CDR3 size: 20 residues. CDR3 residues: CASSSGTSGGQLNLYNEQFF. CDR3 nucleotides: TGTGCCAGCAGTTCCGGGACTAGCGGGGGCCAATTGAACCTCTACAATGAGCAGTTCTTC.

V usage is TRBV28 and J usage is TRBJ2-6; the D is unclear. This CDR3 region has 16 residues. Trimming pared 2 bases from V and 0 bases from J, leaving 8 bases between. CDR1 and CDR2 from the germline V gene are MDHEN and SYDVKM. CDR3 region: CASSLQAFSGANVLTF. CDR3 sequence (DNA): TGTGCCAGCAGTTTACAGGCCTTCTCTGGGGCCAACGTCCTGACTTTC.

The J gene is TRBJ1-2, the V gene TRBV6-5, with 8 bases fitting TRBD1. V shed 0 bases and J 7 bases; nucleotides not matched to a gene: 7. Germline V gene data show CDR1 as MNHEY and CDR2 as SVGAGI. CDR3 size: 15 residues. This CDR3 is CASSYSHQGASGYTF. CDR3 coding DNA: TGTGCCAGCAGTTACTCACACCAGGGGGCGAGTGGCTACACCTTC.

CDR3 DNA: TGTGCCAGCAGTTCGAATCGGGGACACTACAATGAGCAGTTCTTC. Translating gives CASSSNRGHYNEQFF. The chain combines TRBV28 with TRBJ2-1; D perhaps matches TRBD1 (6 bases). V was clipped by 4 bases and J by 3 bases, with 13 bases between them. CDR3 length equals 15 residues. Per germline, CDR1 MDHEN and CDR2 SYDVKM.

This chain links TRBV5-6 with TRBJ2-7, with 7 nucleotides matching TRBD1. The CDR3 spans 15 residues. Trimming at V came to 0 bases and at J to 0 bases, leaving 3 bases not matched to a gene. Germline CDR1 is SGHDT and CDR2 is YYEEEE. CDR3 in amino acids: CASSLAGDSSYEQYF. DNA for the CDR3: TGTGCCAGCAGCTTGGCCGGGGACAGCTCCTACGAGCAGTACTTC.

This clone came up a few times. The chain recombines TRBV7-9 with TRBJ2-7; 10 bases fit TRBD1. The CDR3 is 16 amino acids. V dropped 4 bases and J dropped 5; count of bases not matched to a gene: 11. Germline lookup yields CDR1 SEHNR and CDR2 FQNEAQ (reference sequence). CDR3 sequence reads: CASSSPGTGVFHEQYF. In nucleotides, the CDR3 is TGTGCCAGCAGCTCCCCCGGGACAGGGGTTTTCCACGAGCAGTACTTC.

The chain links TRBV10-3 to TRBJ1-2, with a tentative D call TRBD1 (6 bases). The CDR3 covers 16 residues. V dropped 1 base and J dropped 3 bases, with 15 bases sitting between them. The germline CDR1 and CDR2 sequences are ENHRY and SYGVKD. CDR3 bases: TGTGCCATCAGTGAGTTCCCCGGGACAAGCGACTATGGCTACACCTTC. Amino acids: CAISEFPGTSDYGYTF.